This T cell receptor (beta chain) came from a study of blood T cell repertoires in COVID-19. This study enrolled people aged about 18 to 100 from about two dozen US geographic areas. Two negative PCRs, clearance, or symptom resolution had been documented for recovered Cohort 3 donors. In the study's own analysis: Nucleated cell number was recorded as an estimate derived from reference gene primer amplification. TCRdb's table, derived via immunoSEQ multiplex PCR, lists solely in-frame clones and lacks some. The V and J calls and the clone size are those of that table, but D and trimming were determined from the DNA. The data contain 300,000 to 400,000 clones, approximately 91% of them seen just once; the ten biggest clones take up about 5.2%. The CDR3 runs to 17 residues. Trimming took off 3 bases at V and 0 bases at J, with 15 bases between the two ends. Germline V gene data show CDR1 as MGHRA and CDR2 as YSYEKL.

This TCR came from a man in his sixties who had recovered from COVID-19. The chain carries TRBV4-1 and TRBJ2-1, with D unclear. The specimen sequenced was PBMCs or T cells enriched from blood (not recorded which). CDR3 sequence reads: CASSQADGRSSYNEQFF. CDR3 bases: TGCGCCAGCAGCCAGGCAGATGGTCGAAGCTCCTACAATGAGCAGTTCTTC.